Below, one T cell receptor (beta chain) is given with its context. The antigen is not known. This CDR3 is also generated by other DNA sequences in the sample. These data come from a study of T cell responses to AZD1222 COVID-19 vaccine. Pooled in the analysis were second doses at about 4 or about 12 weeks. Study results and caveats: Researchers report vaccine-associated CD4 TCRs spanning spike, with dominance at 160-218 and 743-854. Among the donors, most were white British and more were female, and clonal diversity was possibly underestimated. As reported, nearly half of all spike-specific TCRs target variant regions that are unmutated.

Libraries were prepared by immunoSEQ multiplex PCR; TCRdb keeps only in-frame clonotypes and omits some of them. Here the sample spans about 19,000 clones, roughly 76% being singletons. This CDR3 contains 13 residues. The germline V gene has CDR1 SGHRS and CDR2 YFSETQ. Trimming shortened V by 2 bases and J by 1 base, and 6 bases separated the two germline ends. The starting material was peripheral blood, obtained 28 days after the second AZD1222 dose. The clonotype was recovered from an adult who received the AZD1222 COVID-19 vaccine. The V and J genes are TRBV5-1 and TRBJ2-5; D is unresolved. The CDR3 DNA reads TGCGCCAGCAGCTTCAATACCCAAGAGACCCAGTACTTC. Amino acid sequence: CASSFNTQETQYF. The full variable domain, with the rest looked up from reference TRBV5-1 and TRBJ2-5, is KAGVTQTPRYLIKTRGQQVTLSCSPISGHRSVSWYQQTPGQGLQFLFEYFSETQRNKGNFPGRFSGRQFSNSRSEMNVSTLELGDSALYLCASSFNTQETQYFGPGTRLLVL.